The 30 T cell receptor beta chains below all came from one sample that was sequenced in a study of T cells in Graves' hyperthyroidism and ophthalmopathy. The source material, RNA transcripts, was used to amplify TCR beta CDR3 regions. TCR CDR3 regions were first amplified by RT-PCR with HTBI primers. One entry per CDR3 protein, called by TCRdb with MiXCR from the multiplex PCR reads. The sample records 600,000 to 650,000 distinct CDR3 sequences, under 25% being singletons. The sample comprised blood. The source is a young man with Graves' ophthalmopathy.

This clonotype was detected only a few times. The rearrangement uses TRBV10-3 and TRBJ2-5, with 11 bases lining up with TRBD1. Germline V lookup: CDR1 ENHRY, CDR2 SYGVKD. V lost 0 bases, J lost 1 base, and 4 bases stayed unmatched. There are 17 residues in the CDR3. CDR3 sequence (DNA): TGTGCCATCAGTGAGTCGTGGGACAGGGGGGCCCAAGAGACCCAGTACTTC. It codes for CAISESWDRGAQETQYF.

The V gene is TRBV6-1, the J gene TRBJ1-1, with D hard to call. CDR3 length equals 14 residues. CDR1 and CDR2 from the germline V gene are MNHNS and SASEGT. V was trimmed by 5 bases and J by 0 bases, leaving 10 bases between them. CDR3 bases: TGTGCCAGCAGTTTACCCGACGTGAACACTGAAGCTTTCTTT. As protein: CASSLPDVNTEAFF.

This clonotype was seen a handful of times. V gene TRBV5-4 combines with J gene TRBJ2-7; D possibly uses TRBD1 or TRBD2 (6 bases each). CDR1 and CDR2 (germline): SGHNT, YYREEE (reference sequence). The CDR3 spans 16 residues. Between the trimmed V and J ends, which lost 1 base and 3 bases, there was a span of 17 bases. The CDR3: CASSLPGAEGGYEQYF. CDR3 coding DNA: TGTGCCAGCAGCTTGCCCGGGGCGGAGGGGGGCTACGAGCAGTACTTC.

The chain couples TRBV12-3 or TRBV12-4 to TRBJ2-5; tentatively, D is TRBD2 (5 bases). The CDR3 spans 14 residues. V was clipped by 3 bases and J by 4 bases, with 12 bases between them. The CDR3 coding sequence is TGTGCCAGCAGTTTCCGAGCGGCCCCAGAGACCCAGTACTTC. Translation: CASSFRAAPETQYF.

This clonotype was seen a few times. The chain carries TRBV6-1 and TRBJ2-1; 7 bases map to TRBD1. The CDR3 covers 15 residues. V lost 7 bases to trimming and J lost 0 bases; unmatched junction nucleotides: 6. The germline V gene has CDR1 MNHNS and CDR2 SASEGT. The CDR3 DNA follows: TGTGCCAGCACAGGAACAGGGGTCTCCTACAATGAGCAGTTCTTC. Its translation is CASTGTGVSYNEQFF.

This clonotype was observed a few times. V gene TRBV6-5 combines with J gene TRBJ2-1; TRBD2 agrees at 7 bases. V gave up 2 bases and J gave up 10 bases; unmatched junction bases: 8. CDR3 length equals 14 residues. Germline V lookup: CDR1 MNHEY, CDR2 SVGAGI. The DNA of the CDR3 is TGTGCCAGCAGTTACGGGGCGGGAGAGGACGAGCAGTTCTTC. This encodes CASSYGAGEDEQFF.

The chain combines TRBV12-3 or TRBV12-4 with TRBJ2-5; TRBD1 is a possible D gene (6 bases). Trimming shortened V by 3 bases and J by 9 bases, and 17 bases separated the two germline ends. The CDR3 is 14 amino acids. Written as DNA, the CDR3 is TGTGCCAGCAGTTTTCCGGGACACAGGGTGGCCCAGTACTTC. This sequence encodes CASSFPGHRVAQYF.

The V call is TRBV6-2 or TRBV6-3, the J call TRBJ2-3, with TRBD1 identical over 8 bases. The germline gives CDR1 MNHEY, CDR2 SVGEGT. The CDR3 consists of 16 residues. V lost 6 bases and J lost 0; bases outside the gene matches: 8. The CDR3 DNA reads TGTGCCAGCAGACCCCAGGGGGCAACTAGCACAGATACGCAGTATTTT. This codes for CASRPQGATSTDTQYF.

This clonotype has ten or more counts. The rearrangement joins TRBV7-2 to TRBJ2-7; 10 bases are shared with TRBD2. This CDR3 is 17 amino acids long. With V trimmed by 2 bases and J by 6 bases, 13 bases remained unmatched. The germline CDR1 and CDR2 sequences are SGHTA and FQGNSA. The CDR3 loop is CASSLMLAGAHWSEQYF. The CDR3 region has the DNA TGTGCCAGCAGCTTAATGCTAGCGGGAGCACATTGGAGCGAGCAGTACTTC.

This clonotype was found a few times. The chain combines TRBV12-3 or TRBV12-4 with TRBJ2-3; D might be TRBD2 (5 bases). Trimming took 0 bases from V and 0 from J, leaving 13 bases between them. The CDR3 spans 17 residues. CDR3 in amino acids: CASSLAPGRSSTDTQYF. The CDR3 nucleotides are TGTGCCAGCAGTTTAGCGCCTGGGAGATCTAGCACAGATACGCAGTATTTT.

This chain uses TRBV4-1 with TRBJ2-1, with D perhaps TRBD2 (6 bases). CDR3 length: 17 amino acids. Deletions cut 2 bases from V and 4 bases from J, with 18 bases between. CDR1 is MGHRA, CDR2 YSYEKL, per germline. The CDR3 nucleotides are TGCGCCAGCAGCCAAATCCGGGACTCCAAAAATTACAATGAGCAGTTCTTC. This encodes CASSQIRDSKNYNEQFF.

The chain links TRBV5-1 to TRBJ2-7; 9 bases align to TRBD1. The CDR3 is 16 residues long. With 0 bases clipped from V and 2 bases from J, the junction kept 6 bases outside the gene matches. Germline V lookup: CDR1 SGHRS, CDR2 YFSETQ. The DNA of the CDR3 is TGCGCCAGCAGCTTGGATGGGGACAGGGCGGCCTACGAGCAGTACTTC. It encodes CASSLDGDRAAYEQYF.

The chain uses TRBV19 and TRBJ1-1; tentatively, D is TRBD1 (5 bases). The germline V and J ends were trimmed by 7 bases and 0 bases, with 15 bases remaining between them. This CDR3 is built from 15 residues. CDR1 LNHDA and CDR2 SQIVND come from the germline V gene (reference sequence). The CDR3 coding sequence is TGTGCCAGTACATTCCGACAGTCGATGAACACTGAAGCTTTCTTT. Translated: CASTFRQSMNTEAFF.

CDR3 sequence (DNA): TGCAGTGCTAGAGATCCAGAAAACACCGGGGAGCTGTTTTTT. Translation: CSARDPENTGELFF. The genes are TRBV20-1 and TRBJ2-2; D gene uncertain. CDR3 length: 14 residues. Trimming shortened V by 0 bases and J by 2 bases, and 7 bases separated the two germline ends. CDR1 is DFQATT and CDR2 is SNEGSKA in the germline V gene (reference sequence).

This chain links TRBV19 with TRBJ2-6; TRBD1 or TRBD2 may be the D gene (5 bases each). V lost 10 bases, J lost 4 bases, and 14 bases lay in between. Per germline, CDR1 LNHDA and CDR2 SQIVND (reference sequence). There are 14 residues in the CDR3. The CDR3 sequence is CATSRGAGANVLTF. The CDR3, as DNA: TGTGCCACCTCGAGAGGGGCCGGGGCCAACGTCCTGACTTTC.

The rearrangement joins TRBV7-9 to TRBJ2-7; no reliable D call. V was cut by 3 bases and J by 3 bases, with 9 bases left in between. The length of the CDR3 is 13 residues. Germline CDR1 SEHNR, CDR2 FQNEAQ (reference sequence). The CDR3 bases are TGTGCCAGCAGCTTCCAGGATTACTACGAGCAGTACTTC. This translates into CASSFQDYYEQYF.

The V gene is TRBV4-2, the J gene TRBJ2-3, with D possibly being TRBD2 (7 bases). CDR3 length: 14 residues. From germline, CDR1 is LGHNA and CDR2 YNFKEQ. V was shortened by 0 bases and J by 4 bases, with 8 bases between the two germline ends. DNA of the CDR3: TGTGCCAGCAGCCAAGAGGGGGGGCCAGATACGCAGTATTTT. This encodes CASSQEGGPDTQYF.

This clonotype was recorded a few times. The V call is TRBV7-9, the J call TRBJ2-4, with TRBD1 identical over 12 bases. CDR3 length: 17 residues. Germline V lookup: CDR1 SEHNR, CDR2 FQNEAQ (reference sequence). V was pared by 4 bases and J by 8 bases, with 12 bases of the junction left unmatched. CDR3 bases: TGTGCCAGCAGCTACCGCGGGACAGGGGGCGTTAAGGACATTCAGTACTTC. Its protein is CASSYRGTGGVKDIQYF.

In this sample, this clonotype turned up a few times. This chain joins TRBV14 and TRBJ2-7, with 9 bases that match TRBD2. This CDR3 has 16 amino acids. J was trimmed by 6 bases and V by 5 bases; bases with no gene match: 14. From germline, CDR1 is SGHDN and CDR2 FVKESK. This CDR3 reads CASSVGTSHFWCEQYF. The DNA for the CDR3 is TGTGCCAGCAGCGTTGGGACTAGCCACTTTTGGTGCGAGCAGTACTTC.

The chain carries TRBV6-1 and TRBJ1-1; tentatively, D is TRBD1 (6 bases). Trimming cost V 5 bases and J 6 bases, with 19 bases left between them. The CDR3 runs to 15 residues. The germline CDR1 and CDR2 sequences are MNHNS and SASEGT. CDR3 residues: CASSNLFTRGAEAFF. DNA for the CDR3: TGTGCCAGCAGTAATCTATTTACGAGGGGGGCTGAAGCTTTCTTT.

CDR3: CASSLTSGSGHEQFF. The CDR3 DNA reads TGTGCCAGCAGCTTGACTAGCGGGAGTGGGCATGAGCAGTTCTTC. The genes are TRBV7-9 and TRBJ2-1, with 12 bases fitting TRBD2. After removal of 3 bases from V and 8 bases from J, the junction contained 5 bases not matched to a gene. Germline assignment: CDR1 SEHNR and CDR2 FQNEAQ (reference sequence). CDR3 size: 15 residues. The variable domain in full, completed from reference TRBV7-9 and TRBJ2-1, reads DTGVSQNPRHKITKRGQNVTFRCDPISEHNRLYWYRQTLGQGPEFLTYFQNEAQLEKSRLLSDRFSAERPKGSFSTLEIQRTEQGDSAMYLCASSLTSGSGHEQFFGPGTRLTVL.

This clonotype was recorded a few times. The chain is built from TRBV7-2 and TRBJ1-5; possibly TRBD1 for D (5 bases). In germline, CDR1 is SGHTA, CDR2 FQGNSA. The CDR3 length is 17 residues. Trimming pared 5 bases from V and 1 base from J, leaving 18 bases between. Here the CDR3 DNA reads TGTGCCAGCAGCATCCACCCCCGGGACTTCAGCAATCAGCCCCAGCATTTT. Its translation is CASSIHPRDFSNQPQHF.

The V gene is TRBV5-1, the J gene TRBJ2-7; D possibly uses TRBD1 or TRBD2 (6 bases each). The germline gives CDR1 SGHRS, CDR2 YFSETQ. There are 16 residues in the CDR3. V was shortened by 1 base and J by 4 bases, with 18 bases between the two germline ends. The CDR3 DNA is TGCGCCAGCAGCTTGCATCCGGAGGGGGGATTTTACGAGCAGTACTTC. Its protein is CASSLHPEGGFYEQYF.

This clonotype was picked up a small number of times. The chain couples TRBV19 to TRBJ2-3, with 11 bases identical to TRBD2. The CDR3 is made up of 17 amino acids. Germline lookup yields CDR1 LNHDA and CDR2 SQIVND (reference sequence). Trimming took 4 bases from V and 4 from J; bases not matched to a gene: 10. Here the CDR3 DNA reads TGTGCCAGTAGTACCCCGACTAGCGGGACCTCTCCAGATACGCAGTATTTT. It codes for CASSTPTSGTSPDTQYF. The variable domain in full, completed from reference TRBV19 and TRBJ2-3, reads DGGITQSPKYLFRKEGQNVTLSCEQNLNHDAMYWYRQDPGQGLRLIYYSQIVNDFQKGDIAEGYSVSREKKESFPLTVTSAQKNPTAFYLCASSTPTSGTSPDTQYFGPGTRLTVL.

Many counts were recorded for this clonotype. The chain recombines TRBV28 with TRBJ2-5, with 7 bases aligning to TRBD1. Germline lookup yields CDR1 MDHEN and CDR2 SYDVKM. V was clipped by 6 bases and J by 6 bases; unmatched bases: 13. The CDR3 has 15 residues. CDR3 amino acids: CASSLVRGPGKTQYF. In DNA form, the CDR3 reads TGTGCCAGCAGCCTTGTAAGGGGGCCTGGGAAGACCCAGTACTTC.

The V gene is TRBV7-2, the J gene TRBJ1-4; D call uncertain. This CDR3 spans 14 amino acids. Germline V lookup: CDR1 SGHTA, CDR2 FQGNSA. V shed 3 bases and J shed 4 bases, with 9 bases lying between them. The CDR3 bases are TGTGCCAGCAGCTTGCGAGGCGTTAATGAAAAACTGTTTTTT. Translation: CASSLRGVNEKLFF.

The gene calls are TRBV7-2 and TRBJ1-3; 7 bases map to TRBD1. From germline, CDR1 is SGHTA and CDR2 FQGNSA. V lost 6 bases, J lost 2 bases, and 1 base stayed unmatched. The CDR3 length is 13 residues. The CDR3 nucleotides read TGTGCCAGCAGAGGGACAGCTGGAAACACCATATATTTT. Residues: CASRGTAGNTIYF.

This clonotype showed up just a few times. The chain is built from TRBV6-6 and TRBJ2-7, with TRBD1 as a possible D gene (5 bases). Deletions cut 2 bases from V and 2 bases from J, with 10 bases between. CDR3 length: 14 amino acids. Germline CDR1 reads MNHNY; CDR2 reads SVGAGI (reference sequence). DNA for the CDR3: TGTGCCAGCAGTTACGCAGGGAAAACCTACGAGCAGTACTTC. It translates to CASSYAGKTYEQYF.

This clonotype was picked up a small number of times. V is TRBV20-1 and J is TRBJ2-7, with 7 bases identical to TRBD1. The CDR3 loop spans 11 amino acids. Trimming cost V 7 bases and J 3 bases; bases outside gene matches: 3. Per the germline V gene, CDR1 is DFQATT and CDR2 is SNEGSKA (reference sequence). The CDR3 reads CSVGQSYEQYF. CDR3 bases: TGCAGTGTGGGACAGAGCTACGAGCAGTACTTC.

In its sample, this clonotype was seen many times. The V and J genes are TRBV5-1 and TRBJ2-7, with D tentatively TRBD2 (6 bases). Germline V CDR1 and CDR2: SGHRS, YFSETQ. CDR3 length: 14 residues. The V and J ends lost 4 bases and 3 bases respectively, with 14 bases between them. CDR3: CASSIRDSDYEQYF. The CDR3, as DNA: TGCGCCAGCAGCATCCGGGACTCCGACTACGAGCAGTACTTC.